This TCR beta chain originates from a study of T-cell memory formation after mild COVID-19. V dropped 6 bases and J dropped 2 bases, with 13 bases sitting between them. The CDR3 length is 14 residues. Per the germline V gene, CDR1 is MGHRA and CDR2 is YSYEKL. MiXCR was run by TCRdb on the 5' RACE reads, yielding one entry per CDR3 protein. The sample lists 350,000 or so distinct CDR3 sequences, roughly 13% seen once, with around a fifth in the top ten. In its sample, this clonotype was seen a few times. The sequenced sample was PBMCs or a T cell subset sorted from them (not recorded which). V is TRBV4-1 and J is TRBJ1-1; D is ambiguous. The receptor comes from a man aged 18 to 30 who had mild COVID-19 (a few samples of this study predate the infection). Cell type and time point are not known. The CDR3 sequence is CASRSWKTNTEAFF. CDR3 bases: TGCGCCAGCAGGTCCTGGAAGACAAACACTGAAGCTTTCTTT.